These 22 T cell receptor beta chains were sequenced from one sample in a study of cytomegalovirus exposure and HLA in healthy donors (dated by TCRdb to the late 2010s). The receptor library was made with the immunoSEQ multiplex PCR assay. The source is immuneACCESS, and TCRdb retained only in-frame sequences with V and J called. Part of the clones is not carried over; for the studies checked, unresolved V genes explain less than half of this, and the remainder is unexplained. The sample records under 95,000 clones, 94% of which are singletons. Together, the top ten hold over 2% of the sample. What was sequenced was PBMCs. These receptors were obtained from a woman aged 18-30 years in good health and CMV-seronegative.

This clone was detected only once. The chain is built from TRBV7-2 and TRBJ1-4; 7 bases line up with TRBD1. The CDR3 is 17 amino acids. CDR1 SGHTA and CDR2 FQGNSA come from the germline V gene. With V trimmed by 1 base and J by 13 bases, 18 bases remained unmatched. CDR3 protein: CASSLGAGDRLEGGLFF. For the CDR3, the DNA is TGTGCCAGCAGCTTAGGAGCAGGGGACAGACTCGAAGGGGGACTGTTTTTT.

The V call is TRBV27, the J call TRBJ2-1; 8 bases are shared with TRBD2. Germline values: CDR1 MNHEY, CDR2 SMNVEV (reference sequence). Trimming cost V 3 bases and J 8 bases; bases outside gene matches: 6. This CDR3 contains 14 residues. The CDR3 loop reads CASSFGTSIHEQFF. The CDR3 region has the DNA TGTGCCAGCAGTTTTGGGACTAGTATTCATGAGCAGTTCTTC.

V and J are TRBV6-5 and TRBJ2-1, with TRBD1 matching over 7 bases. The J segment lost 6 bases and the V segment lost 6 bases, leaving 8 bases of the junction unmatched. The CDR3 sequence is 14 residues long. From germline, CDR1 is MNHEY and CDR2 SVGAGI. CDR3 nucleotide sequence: TGTGCCAGCAGCCCCGGGACAGAACTCAATGAGCAGTTCTTC. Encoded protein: CASSPGTELNEQFF.

CDR3 sequence: CASSTSWGPDTGELFF. The CDR3 nucleotides are TGTGCCAGCAGCACCTCTTGGGGGCCTGACACCGGGGAGCTGTTTTTT. V and J are TRBV7-9 and TRBJ2-2; perhaps TRBD1 as D (6 bases). Trimming pared 5 bases from V and 3 bases from J, leaving 16 bases between. The germline gives CDR1 SEHNR, CDR2 FQNEAQ (reference sequence). The CDR3 totals 16 residues.

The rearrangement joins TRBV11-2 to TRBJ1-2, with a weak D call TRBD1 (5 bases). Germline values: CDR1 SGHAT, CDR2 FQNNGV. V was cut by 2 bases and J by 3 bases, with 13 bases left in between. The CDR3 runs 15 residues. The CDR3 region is CASSLYGTGDYGYTF. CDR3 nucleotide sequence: TGTGCCAGCAGCTTATATGGTACAGGAGACTATGGCTACACCTTC.

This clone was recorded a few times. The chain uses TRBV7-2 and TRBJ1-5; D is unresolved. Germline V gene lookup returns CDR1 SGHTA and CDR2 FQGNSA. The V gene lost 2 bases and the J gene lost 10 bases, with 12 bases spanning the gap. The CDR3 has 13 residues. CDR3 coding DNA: TGTGCCAGCAGCTTATTTATGGTTAGCCCCCAGCATTTT. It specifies CASSLFMVSPQHF.

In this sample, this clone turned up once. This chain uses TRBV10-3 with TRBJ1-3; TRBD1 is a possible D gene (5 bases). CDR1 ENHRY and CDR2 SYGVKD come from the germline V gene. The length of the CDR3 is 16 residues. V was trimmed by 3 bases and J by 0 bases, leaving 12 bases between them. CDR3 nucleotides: TGTGCCATCAGTGACTACAGGACACCCTCTGGAAACACCATATATTTT. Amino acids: CAISDYRTPSGNTIYF.

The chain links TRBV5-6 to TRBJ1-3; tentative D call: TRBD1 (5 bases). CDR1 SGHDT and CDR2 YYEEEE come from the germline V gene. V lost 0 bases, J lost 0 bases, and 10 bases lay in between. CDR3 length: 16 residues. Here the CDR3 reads CASSLAGTSSGNTIYF. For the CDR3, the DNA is TGTGCCAGCAGCTTGGCCGGGACTTCCTCTGGAAACACCATATATTTT.

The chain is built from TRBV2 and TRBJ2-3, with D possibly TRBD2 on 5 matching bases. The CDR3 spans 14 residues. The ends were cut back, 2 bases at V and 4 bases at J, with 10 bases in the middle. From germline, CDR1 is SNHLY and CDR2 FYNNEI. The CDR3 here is CASSERLAPDTQYF. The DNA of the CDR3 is TGTGCCAGCAGTGAAAGGCTAGCTCCAGATACGCAGTATTTT. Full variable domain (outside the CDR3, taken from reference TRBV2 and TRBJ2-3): EPEVTQTPSHQVTQMGQEVILRCVPISNHLYFYWYRQILGQKVEFLVSFYNNEISEKSEIFDDQFSVERPDGSNFTLKIRSTKLEDSAMYFCASSERLAPDTQYFGPGTRLTVL.

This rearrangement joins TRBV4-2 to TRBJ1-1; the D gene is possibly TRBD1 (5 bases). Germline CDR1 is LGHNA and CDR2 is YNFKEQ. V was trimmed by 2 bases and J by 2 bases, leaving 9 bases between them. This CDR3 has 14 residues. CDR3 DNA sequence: TGTGCCAGCAGCCAACTAGGGGTCAACACTGAAGCTTTCTTT. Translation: CASSQLGVNTEAFF.

The CDR3 is CASSPYPVGSSYEQYF. CDR3 nucleotide sequence: TGTGCCAGCAGCCCCTATCCGGTGGGGAGCTCCTACGAGCAGTACTTC. The chain carries TRBV9 and TRBJ2-7, with D perhaps TRBD2 (5 bases). Per germline, CDR1 SGDLS and CDR2 YYNGEE. The CDR3 covers 16 residues. V was pared by 4 bases and J by 0 bases, with 17 bases between.

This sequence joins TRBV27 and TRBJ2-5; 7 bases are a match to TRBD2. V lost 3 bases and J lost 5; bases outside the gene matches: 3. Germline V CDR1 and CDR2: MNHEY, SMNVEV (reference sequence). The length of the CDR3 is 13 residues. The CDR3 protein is CASSFTSDETQYF. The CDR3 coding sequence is TGTGCCAGCAGTTTTACTAGCGACGAGACCCAGTACTTC.

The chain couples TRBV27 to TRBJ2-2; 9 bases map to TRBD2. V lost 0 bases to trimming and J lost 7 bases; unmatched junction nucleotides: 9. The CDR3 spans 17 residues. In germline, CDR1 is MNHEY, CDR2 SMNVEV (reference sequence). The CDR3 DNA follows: TGTGCCAGCAGTTTATCAGCTAGCGGGATTTGGCTCGGGGAGCTGTTTTTT. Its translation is CASSLSASGIWLGELFF.

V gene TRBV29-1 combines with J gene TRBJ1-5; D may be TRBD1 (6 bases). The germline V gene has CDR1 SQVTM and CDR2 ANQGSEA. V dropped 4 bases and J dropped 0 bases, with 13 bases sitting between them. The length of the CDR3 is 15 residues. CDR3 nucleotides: TGCAGCGTTGCCGGGACACAAGATAGCAATCAGCCCCAGCATTTT. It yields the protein CSVAGTQDSNQPQHF.

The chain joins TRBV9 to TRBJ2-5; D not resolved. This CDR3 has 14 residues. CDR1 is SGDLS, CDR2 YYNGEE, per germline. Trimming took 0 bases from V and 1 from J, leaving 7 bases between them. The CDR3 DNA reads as TGTGCCAGCAGCGTAGGTACTATCCAAGAGACCCAGTACTTC. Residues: CASSVGTIQETQYF. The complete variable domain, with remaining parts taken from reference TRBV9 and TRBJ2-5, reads DSGVTQTPKHLITATGQRVTLRCSPRSGDLSVYWYQQSLDQGLQFLIQYYNGEERAKGNILERFSAQQFPDLHSELNLSSLELGDSALYFCASSVGTIQETQYFGPGTRLLVL.

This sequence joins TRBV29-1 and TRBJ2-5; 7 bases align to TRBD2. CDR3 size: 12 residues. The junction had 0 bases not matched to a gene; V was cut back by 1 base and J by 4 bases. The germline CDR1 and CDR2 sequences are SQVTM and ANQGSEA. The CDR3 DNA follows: TGCAGCGTTGAAGCGGGAGGAGAGACCCAGTACTTC. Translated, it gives CSVEAGGETQYF.

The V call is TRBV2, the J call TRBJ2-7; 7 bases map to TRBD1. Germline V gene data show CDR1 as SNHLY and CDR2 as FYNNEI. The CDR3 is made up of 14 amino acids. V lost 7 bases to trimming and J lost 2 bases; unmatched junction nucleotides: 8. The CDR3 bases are TGTGCCAGCACAAACCTCGGGACAGCCTACGAGCAGTACTTC. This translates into CASTNLGTAYEQYF. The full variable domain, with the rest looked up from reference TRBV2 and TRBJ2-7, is EPEVTQTPSHQVTQMGQEVILRCVPISNHLYFYWYRQILGQKVEFLVSFYNNEISEKSEIFDDQFSVERPDGSNFTLKIRSTKLEDSAMYFCASTNLGTAYEQYFGPGTRLTVT.

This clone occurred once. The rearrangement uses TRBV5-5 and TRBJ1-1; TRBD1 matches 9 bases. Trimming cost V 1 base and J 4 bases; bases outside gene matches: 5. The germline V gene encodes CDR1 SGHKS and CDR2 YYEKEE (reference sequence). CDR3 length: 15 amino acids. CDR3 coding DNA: TGTGCCAGCAGCTTGTGGACAGGGGTGATCACTGAAGCTTTCTTT. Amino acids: CASSLWTGVITEAFF.

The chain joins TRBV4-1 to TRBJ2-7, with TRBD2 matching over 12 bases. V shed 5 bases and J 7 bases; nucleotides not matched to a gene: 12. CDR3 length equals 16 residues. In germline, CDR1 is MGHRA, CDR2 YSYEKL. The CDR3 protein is CASSRPGLAGRGEQYF. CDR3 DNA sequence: TGCGCCAGCAGCAGGCCGGGACTAGCGGGTCGGGGAGAGCAGTACTTC.

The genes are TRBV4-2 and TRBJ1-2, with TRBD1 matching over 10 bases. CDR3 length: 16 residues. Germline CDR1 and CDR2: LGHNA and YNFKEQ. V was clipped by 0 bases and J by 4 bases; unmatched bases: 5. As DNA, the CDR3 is TGTGCCAGCAGCCAAGATTGGACAGGGGGTGGCTATGGCTACACCTTC. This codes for CASSQDWTGGGYGYTF.

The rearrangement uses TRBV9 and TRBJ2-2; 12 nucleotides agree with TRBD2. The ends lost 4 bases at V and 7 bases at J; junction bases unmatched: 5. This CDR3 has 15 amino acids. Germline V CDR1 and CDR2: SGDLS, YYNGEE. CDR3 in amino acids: CASSLRLAGDGELFF. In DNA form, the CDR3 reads TGTGCCAGCAGCCTAAGACTAGCGGGAGACGGGGAGCTGTTTTTT.

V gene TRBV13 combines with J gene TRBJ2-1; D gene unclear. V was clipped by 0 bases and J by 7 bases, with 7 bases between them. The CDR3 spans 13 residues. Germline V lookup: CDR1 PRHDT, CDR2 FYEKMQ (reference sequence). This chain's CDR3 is CASSLGPVNEQFF. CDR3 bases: TGTGCCAGCAGCTTAGGTCCGGTGAATGAGCAGTTCTTC. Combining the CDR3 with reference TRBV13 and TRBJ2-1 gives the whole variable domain AAGVIQSPRHLIKEKRETATLKCYPIPRHDTVYWYQQGPGQDPQFLISFYEKMQSDKGSIPDRFSAQQFSDYHSELNMSSLELGDSALYFCASSLGPVNEQFFGPGTRLTVL.